This record looks at one T cell receptor delta chain sequence and its context. One base separates it from a far larger clone, so it is likely a read error. Other DNA sequences in this sample translate to the same CDR3. This entry belongs to a study of γδ T cells in repeated Plasmodium falciparum infection. Trimming removed 4 bases at V and 0 bases at J, with 8 bases between. This CDR3 spans 14 amino acids. The germline gives CDR1 GEAIGNYY, CDR2 EKD. TCRdb fed the multiplex PCR reads into CATT to redo clone calling. Of over 55,000 delta-chain clones listed, approximately 1.5% are singletons. Vgamma9/Vdelta2+ and Vdelta2-negative gammadelta T cells were flow-sorted from PBMC for bulk sequencing.

The sequence derives from a pool of human donors (malaria-infected and uninfected, not separated). Sequencing was done on a sample of gamma-delta T cells from blood. The chain links TRDV2 to TRDJ2; no firm D call. Since TCRdb gives no J gene, matching the DNA to germline was used here to assign it. The DNA of the CDR3 is TGTGCCTGTGATACCGGAACTTTGACAGCACAACTCTTCTTT. This codes for CACDTGTLTAQLFF.